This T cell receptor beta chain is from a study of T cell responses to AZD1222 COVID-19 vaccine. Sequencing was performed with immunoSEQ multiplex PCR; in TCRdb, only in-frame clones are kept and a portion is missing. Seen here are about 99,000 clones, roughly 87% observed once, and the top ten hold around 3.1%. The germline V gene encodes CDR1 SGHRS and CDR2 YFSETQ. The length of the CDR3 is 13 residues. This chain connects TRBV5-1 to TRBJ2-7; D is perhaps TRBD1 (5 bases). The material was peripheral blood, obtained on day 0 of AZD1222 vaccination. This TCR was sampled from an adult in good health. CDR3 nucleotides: TGTGCCAGCAGTTATTCTAGGGGCTACGAGCAGTACGTC. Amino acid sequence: CASSYSRGYEQYV.